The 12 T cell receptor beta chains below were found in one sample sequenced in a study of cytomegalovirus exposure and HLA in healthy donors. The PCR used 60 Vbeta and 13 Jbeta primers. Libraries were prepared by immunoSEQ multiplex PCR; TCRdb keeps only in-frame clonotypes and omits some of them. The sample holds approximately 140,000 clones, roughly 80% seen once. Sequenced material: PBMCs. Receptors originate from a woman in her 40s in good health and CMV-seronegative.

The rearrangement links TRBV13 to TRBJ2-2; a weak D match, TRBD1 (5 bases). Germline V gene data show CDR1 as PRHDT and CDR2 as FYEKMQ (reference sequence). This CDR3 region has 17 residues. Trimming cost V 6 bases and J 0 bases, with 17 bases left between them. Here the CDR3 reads CASRRQGVLANTGELFF. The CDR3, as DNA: TGTGCCAGCAGGCGGCAAGGGGTCCTCGCGAACACCGGGGAGCTGTTTTTT.

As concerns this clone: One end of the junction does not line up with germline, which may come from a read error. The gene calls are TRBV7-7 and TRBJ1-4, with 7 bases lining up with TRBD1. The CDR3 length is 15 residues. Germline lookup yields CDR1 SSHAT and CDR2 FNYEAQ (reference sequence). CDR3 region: CASSALGTENEKLFF. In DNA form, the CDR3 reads TGTGCTAGCAGCGCTCTAGGGACAGAAAATGAAAAACTGTTTTTT. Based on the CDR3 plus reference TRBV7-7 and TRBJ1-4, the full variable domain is GAGVSQSPRYKVTKRGQDVTLRCDPISSHATLYWYQQALGQGPEFLTYFNYEAQPDKSGLPSDRFSAERPEGSISTLTIQRTEQRDSAMYRCASSALGTENEKLFFGSGTQLSVL.

CDR3 protein: CSTRELGSYEQYF. CDR3 DNA: TGCAGCACCAGGGAATTGGGCTCCTACGAGCAGTACTTC. The chain carries TRBV29-1 and TRBJ2-7; tentative D call: TRBD1 (5 bases). The CDR3 has 13 amino acids. Germline values: CDR1 SQVTM, CDR2 ANQGSEA. Trimming left V 8 bases short and J 0 bases short, with 14 bases between.

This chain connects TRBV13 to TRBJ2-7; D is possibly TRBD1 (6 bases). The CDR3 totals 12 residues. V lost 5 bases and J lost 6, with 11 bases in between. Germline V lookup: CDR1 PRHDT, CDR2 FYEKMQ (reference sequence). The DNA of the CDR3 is TGTGCCAGCAGCCCAGACAGGAGCGAGCAGTACTTC. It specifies CASSPDRSEQYF.

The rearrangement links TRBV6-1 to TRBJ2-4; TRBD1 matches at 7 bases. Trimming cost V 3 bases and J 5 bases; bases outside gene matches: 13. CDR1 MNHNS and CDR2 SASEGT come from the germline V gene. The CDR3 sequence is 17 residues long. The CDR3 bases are TGTGCCAGCAGTGAGTCATTCAGACAGGGCCCTCAAAACATTCAGTACTTC. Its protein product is CASSESFRQGPQNIQYF.

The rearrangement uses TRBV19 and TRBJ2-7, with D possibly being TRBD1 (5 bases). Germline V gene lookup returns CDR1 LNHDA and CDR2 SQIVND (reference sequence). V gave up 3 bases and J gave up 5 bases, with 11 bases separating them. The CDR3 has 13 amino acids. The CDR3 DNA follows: TGTGCCAGTAGTATTGGCCAGGGTGACGAGCAGTACTTC. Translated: CASSIGQGDEQYF.

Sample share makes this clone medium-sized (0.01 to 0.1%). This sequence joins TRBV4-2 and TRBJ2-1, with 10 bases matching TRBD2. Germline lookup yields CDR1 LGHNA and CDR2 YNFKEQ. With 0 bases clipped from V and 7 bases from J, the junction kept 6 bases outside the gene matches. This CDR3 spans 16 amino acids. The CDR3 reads CASSQDGASGSNEQFF. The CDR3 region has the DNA TGTGCCAGCAGCCAAGATGGGGCTAGCGGGAGTAATGAGCAGTTCTTC.

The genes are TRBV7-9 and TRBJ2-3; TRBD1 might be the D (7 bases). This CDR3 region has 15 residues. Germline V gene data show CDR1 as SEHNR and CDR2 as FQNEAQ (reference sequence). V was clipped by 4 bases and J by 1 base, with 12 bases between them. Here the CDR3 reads CASSYGGGGTDTQYF. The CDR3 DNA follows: TGTGCCAGCAGCTATGGAGGGGGCGGCACAGATACGCAGTATTTT.

This chain's CDR3 is CSVEGRENTGELFF. The CDR3 coding sequence is TGCAGCGTGGAGGGGCGGGAAAACACCGGGGAGCTGTTTTTT. The chain has TRBV29-1 and TRBJ2-2; weak D call: TRBD2 (6 bases). Trimming took 6 bases from V and 2 from J, leaving 13 bases between them. This CDR3 has 14 residues. CDR1 is SQVTM, CDR2 ANQGSEA, per germline.

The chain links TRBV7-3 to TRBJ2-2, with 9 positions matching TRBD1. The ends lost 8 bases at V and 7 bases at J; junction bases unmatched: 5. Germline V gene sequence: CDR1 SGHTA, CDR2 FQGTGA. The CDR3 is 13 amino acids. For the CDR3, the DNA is TGTGCCAGCTCGGGACAGGGAAACGGGGAGCTGTTTTTT. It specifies CASSGQGNGELFF.

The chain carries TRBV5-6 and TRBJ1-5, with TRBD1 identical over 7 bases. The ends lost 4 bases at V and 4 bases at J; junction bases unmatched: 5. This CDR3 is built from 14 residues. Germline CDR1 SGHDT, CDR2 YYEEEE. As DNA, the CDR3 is TGTGCCAGCAGCACGGGACAGCGAAATCAGCCCCAGCATTTT. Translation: CASSTGQRNQPQHF.

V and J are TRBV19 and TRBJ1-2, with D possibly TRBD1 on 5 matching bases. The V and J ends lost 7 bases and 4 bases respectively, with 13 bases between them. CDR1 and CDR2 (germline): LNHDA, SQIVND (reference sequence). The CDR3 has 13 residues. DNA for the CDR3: TGTGCCAGTACTGGCAGGGAGGCCTATGGCTACACCTTC. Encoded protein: CASTGREAYGYTF. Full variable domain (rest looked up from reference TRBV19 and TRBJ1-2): DGGITQSPKYLFRKEGQNVTLSCEQNLNHDAMYWYRQDPGQGLRLIYYSQIVNDFQKGDIAEGYSVSREKKESFPLTVTSAQKNPTAFYLCASTGREAYGYTFGSGTRLTVV.